One TCR beta chain is described in this entry. Antigen unknown. Using immunoSEQ multiplex PCR, the repertoire was profiled, and TCRdb retains in-frame clones only, with some absent. The data contain over 35,000 clones, 70% to 90% of them singletons. The source of the sample is a study of OX40 agonist ivuxolimab in advanced cancers. This CDR3 spans 16 amino acids. CDR1 is SGHKS and CDR2 is YYEKEE in the germline V gene (reference sequence). Trimming removed 7 bases from V and 7 bases from J; junction bases left unmatched: 19. Study results and caveats: Expanded clones were, on average, more numerous in CD8+ T cells than in CD4+. Researchers did not determine the expanded peripheral T cells' antigen specificity.

The chain carries TRBV5-5 and TRBJ1-1; TRBD1 matches at 7 bases. This TCR came from an adult with an advanced solid tumor such as melanoma, head and neck, liver or kidney cancer. The sample here was CD4+ or CD8+ T cells sorted from blood, taken in a trial of the OX40 agonist ivuxolimab. The CDR3 DNA follows: TGTGCCAGCCGACACAGGGGTCAGGGATTAGGTGGTGAAGCTTTCTTT. Amino acid sequence: CASRHRGQGLGGEAFF.